The text below deals with one T cell receptor (beta chain). This clone was seen repeatedly, ten times or more. Its antigen has not been determined. Base qualities were left out, and no much larger clone turns up one base away. The data belong to a study of metastatic and nonmetastatic thyroid tumors (dated by TCRdb to about 2020). At the level of the whole study: Repertoires from peripheral blood and from tumor or nodule tissue samples of malignant and benign thyroid patients were compared.

Before undergoing thyroid surgery, none of the patients had been given any kind of treatment. The study retrospectively analysed patient clinical samples collected from the early 2010s to the late 2010s using T-cell receptor beta sequencing. Libraries were constructed by PCR. Sequencing was carried out with an Illumina HiSeq 4000. High-throughput sequencing was used to profile the TCR beta-chain CDR3 region of each patient. The authors' analysis ran thus. A classifier to discriminate distant-metastatic papillary thyroid cancer patients was built from CDR3 differences across clinicopathological groups. The Shannon index was used to assess repertoire diversity, and the Morisita-Horn index was used to assess tumor-blood repertoire similarity. Using fastp trimming at Q25 and MiXCR clonotype assembly, TCRdb reanalyzed the public sequencing data and kept in-frame beta chains. TCRdb's processing, not the authors' own work, is the source of the V and J calls. The sample contains 20,000 to 25,000 clones, approximately 20% of them found a single time. The leading ten clones occupy 21% of the sample.

Ends trimmed: V by 4 bases, J by 5 bases; bases unmatched to a gene: 10. Based on the germline V gene, the CDR1 and CDR2 sequences are SGHDT and YYEEEE. Spanning cysteine to phenylalanine, the CDR3 consists of 16 amino acids. The CDR3 DNA has 48 bases and is translated from base 1. Results the study describes overall, beyond this receptor: TCR beta diversity was reported as significantly higher in malignant tumors than in benign nodules, in both blood and tumor samples.

The sequence was obtained from a male donor with papillary thyroid cancer or a benign thyroid nodule (not recorded which). Some clones in this sample may be carry-over from other donors' samples. The sequenced material came from blood. The chain employs TRBV5-6 and TRBJ2-2; 8 bases in the junction line up with TRBD1. The DNA reads as follows: TGTGCCAGCAGCCGTAACCAGGGGGCGCGGACCGGGGAGCTGTTTTTT. Its protein reads: CASSRNQGARTGELFF.